The 18 T cell receptor beta chains listed next were all sequenced from one sample in a study of T-cell memory formation after mild COVID-19. MiXCR, applied by TCRdb to the 5' RACE reads, yields one record per CDR3 protein. Among around 370,000 distinct CDR3 sequences listed, 20% to 25% were seen once. The sequenced material came from PBMCs or a T cell subset sorted from them (not recorded which). Receptor source: an adult woman who had mild COVID-19 (a few samples of this study predate the infection). Cell type and time point are not known.

The J gene is TRBJ2-5, the V gene TRBV5-6; 9 bases match TRBD2. In germline, CDR1 is SGHDT, CDR2 YYEEEE. V lost 0 bases to trimming and J lost 0 bases; unmatched junction nucleotides: 3. CDR3 length: 16 residues. The DNA of the CDR3 is TGTGCCAGCAGCTTGGGACTAGCGGACTACCAAGAGACCCAGTACTTC. Translating gives CASSLGLADYQETQYF. Variable domain in full (rest from reference TRBV5-6 and TRBJ2-5): DAGVTQSPTHLIKTRGQQVTLRCSPKSGHDTVSWYQQALGQGPQFIFQYYEEEERQRGNFPDRFSGHQFPNYSSELNVNALLLGDSALYLCASSLGLADYQETQYFGPGTRLLVL.

The chain uses TRBV25-1 and TRBJ1-2, with a possible D match to TRBD1 (6 bases). The germline V and J ends were trimmed by 6 bases and 2 bases, with 10 bases remaining between them. This CDR3 spans 13 amino acids. Germline CDR1 MGHDK, CDR2 SYGVNS. The CDR3 loop is CASRGHPNYGYTF. DNA of the CDR3: TGTGCCAGCAGGGGACATCCAAACTATGGCTACACCTTC.

The chain has TRBV5-1 and TRBJ1-1; possibly TRBD1 for D (6 bases). V was clipped by 4 bases and J by 3 bases, with 22 bases between them. The CDR3 length is 17 residues. Germline assignment: CDR1 SGHRS and CDR2 YFSETQ. Here the CDR3 DNA reads TGCGCCAGCAGCCCACGGCTGGGGGCGCGTTGGGACACTGAAGCTTTCTTT. Translation gives CASSPRLGARWDTEAFF.

The chain uses TRBV7-9 and TRBJ2-4, with TRBD2 as a possible D gene (5 bases). Trimming left V 5 bases short and J 4 bases short, with 15 bases between. This CDR3 has 15 residues. Germline assignment: CDR1 SEHNR and CDR2 FQNEAQ (reference sequence). CDR3 in amino acids: CASSPLGDTKNIQYF. The CDR3 DNA reads TGTGCCAGCAGCCCCCTGGGAGATACTAAAAACATTCAGTACTTC.

This clonotype was detected a few times. The chain links TRBV6-5 to TRBJ2-7; D is uncertain. The V end was cut by 2 bases, the J end by 0 bases, with 11 bases between. The CDR3 spans 15 residues. Germline V gene lookup returns CDR1 MNHEY and CDR2 SVGAGI. CDR3 protein: CASSYLSEGSYEQYF. The DNA of the CDR3 is TGTGCCAGCAGTTACCTCTCGGAAGGCTCCTACGAGCAGTACTTC.

This clonotype showed up just a few times. The V call is TRBV27, the J call TRBJ1-6, with 7 bases that match TRBD1. This CDR3 region has 15 residues. V lost 2 bases and J lost 10; bases outside the gene matches: 8. Germline values: CDR1 MNHEY, CDR2 SMNVEV (reference sequence). The CDR3 nucleotides read TGTGCCAGCAGTTTAGCCTACAGGGGTGGATCACCCCTCCACTTT. Protein: CASSLAYRGGSPLHF.

This rearrangement joins TRBV5-1 to TRBJ2-1; D unclear. The germline gives CDR1 SGHRS, CDR2 YFSETQ. The CDR3 is 16 amino acids. Trimming took off 0 bases at V and 4 bases at J, with 14 bases between the two ends. The CDR3 DNA sequence: TGCGCCAGCAGCTTGGGACACTCTGTCATATACAATGAGCAGTTCTTC. The encoded protein is CASSLGHSVIYNEQFF.

This rearrangement joins TRBV7-9 to TRBJ2-1; no definite D call. Germline-derived CDR1 and CDR2 are SEHNR and FQNEAQ (reference sequence). V was pared by 3 bases and J by 10 bases, with 16 bases between. The CDR3 spans 14 residues. The CDR3 protein is CASSLPDALVEQFF. The CDR3 coding sequence is TGTGCCAGCAGCTTGCCCGACGCGTTGGTAGAGCAGTTCTTC.

The rearrangement uses TRBV7-2 and TRBJ1-1; D gene uncertain. Trimming stripped 5 bases from V and 1 base from J, with 8 bases between. The CDR3 sequence is 13 residues long. Germline V lookup: CDR1 SGHTA, CDR2 FQGNSA. CDR3 region: CASSQPGNTEAFF. As DNA, the CDR3 is TGTGCCAGCAGCCAACCCGGGAACACTGAAGCTTTCTTT.

The V gene is TRBV19, the J gene TRBJ1-1, with D unclear. Germline V CDR1 and CDR2: LNHDA, SQIVND (reference sequence). The CDR3 is 13 amino acids. Trimming left V 7 bases short and J 7 bases short, with 16 bases between. The CDR3 here is CASNPRRHDEAFF. CDR3 DNA: TGTGCCAGTAACCCCAGACGGCACGATGAAGCTTTCTTT.

The chain joins TRBV6-6 to TRBJ2-3; TRBD2 matches at 9 bases. Germline lookup yields CDR1 MNHNY and CDR2 SVGAGI (reference sequence). The CDR3 is 14 residues long. Losses at the gene ends were 6 bases for V and 5 bases for J; bases not matched to a gene: 6. The CDR3 is CASSYGTSRDTQYF. In DNA, the CDR3 is TGTGCCAGCAGCTATGGGACTAGCCGAGATACGCAGTATTTT.

Many counts were recorded for this clonotype. J is TRBJ1-5 and V is TRBV24-1; no reliable D call. Germline V gene data show CDR1 as KGHDR and CDR2 as SFDVKD. The ends were cut back, 4 bases at V and 0 bases at J, with 6 bases in the middle. This CDR3 comprises 14 residues. DNA for the CDR3: TGTGCCACCAGTGAGGGGAGTAGCAATCAGCCCCAGCATTTT. This encodes CATSEGSSNQPQHF.

Many counts were recorded for this clonotype. The V and J genes are TRBV6-5 and TRBJ1-1; D is possibly TRBD1 (5 bases). V was trimmed by 6 bases and J by 0 bases, leaving 8 bases between them. The CDR3 is made up of 13 amino acids. Germline assignment: CDR1 MNHEY and CDR2 SVGAGI. CDR3 bases: TGTGCCAGCAGCCGACAGCTGAACACTGAAGCTTTCTTT. This sequence encodes CASSRQLNTEAFF.

A remark on this clonotype: A read error may produce the germline difference seen at one junction end. V and J are TRBV13 and TRBJ2-7; 8 bases agree with TRBD2. This CDR3 is built from 16 residues. CDR1 PRHDT and CDR2 FYEKMQ come from the germline V gene (reference sequence). DNA of the CDR3: TGTGCCAGCAGCGTCCGAAGGAGCGGGGGCTCCCACGAGCAGTACTTC. Translated, it gives CASSVRRSGGSHEQYF.

This clonotype was detected a few times. The genes are TRBV11-1 and TRBJ1-6; no clear D gene. The V end was cut by 3 bases, the J end by 14 bases, with 20 bases between. Germline V gives CDR1 SGHAT, CDR2 FQDESV (reference sequence). This CDR3 is built from 15 residues. CDR3 sequence reads: CASSFHRDNTISLHF. CDR3 sequence (DNA): TGTGCCAGCAGCTTCCACCGGGATAACACGATATCCCTCCACTTT.

The V and J genes are TRBV12-3 or TRBV12-4 and TRBJ1-5, with a weak D call TRBD1 (5 bases). V gave up 5 bases and J gave up 4 bases, with 15 bases separating them. This CDR3 is 15 amino acids long. The CDR3 coding sequence is TGTGCCAGCAGTCGTCAGGGTGGGGGAAATCAGCCCCAGCATTTT. Protein: CASSRQGGGNQPQHF.

This clonotype has at least ten counts. V is TRBV12-3 or TRBV12-4 and J is TRBJ1-1, with no clear D. V shed 6 bases and J shed 6 bases, with 8 bases lying between them. The CDR3 is 11 amino acids. CDR3 protein: CASSPGAEAFF. The CDR3 DNA sequence: TGTGCCAGCAGCCCTGGGGCTGAAGCTTTCTTT.

The chain is built from TRBV12-3 or TRBV12-4 and TRBJ1-1; D is perhaps TRBD1 (5 bases). Deletions cut 7 bases from V and 7 bases from J, with 13 bases between. The CDR3 has 12 residues. The CDR3 DNA reads as TGTGCCAGCACCGAGGGGCTGAGTGAAGCTTTCTTT. Amino acid sequence: CASTEGLSEAFF.